This entry features one T cell receptor beta chain sequence. This same CDR3 is encoded by further DNA sequences in the sample. Here immunoSEQ multiplex PCR was the method, and the copy in TCRdb shows in-frame clones only, minus some. The profile shows about 380,000 clones, approximately 96% of them singletons. The data originate from a study of shared clonotypes between healthy human individuals. The CDR3 sequence is 13 residues long. Germline V lookup: CDR1 SGHNT, CDR2 YYREEE (reference sequence). J gave up 4 bases and V 2 bases, and 0 bases lay outside the gene matches. What was sequenced was memory CD8+ T cells sorted from blood. Sample subset: CD45RO+ cells pooled with CCR7-negative TemRA cells. V usage is TRBV5-4 and J usage is TRBJ2-5, with 9 bases that match TRBD2. The origin of this receptor is a man aged 25-40 years in good health. DNA of the CDR3: TGTGCCAGCAGCTTACTAGCGGGAGAGACCCAGTACTTC. Translation: CASSLLAGETQYF.